This T cell receptor beta chain stems from a study of shared clonotypes between healthy human individuals. Sequencing was performed with immunoSEQ multiplex PCR; in TCRdb, only in-frame clones are kept and a portion is missing. The sample lists roughly 2.5 million clones, around 90% occurring once. Study-wide findings and caveats: Naive subsets generally had larger estimated richness than memory subsets. Clonotypes not shared had lower generation probabilities than those common to all four donors.

The ends lost 4 bases at V and 3 bases at J; junction bases unmatched: 12. Germline V gene data show CDR1 as MGHRA and CDR2 as YSYEKL. This CDR3 is built from 18 residues. In regard to this clone: Its antigen is unknown.

The sample comprised naive CD4+ T cells sorted from blood. The subset here: CD45RA+ positively selected. The chain has TRBV4-1 and TRBJ2-1; 10 bases agree with TRBD2. This TCR derives from a man between 18 and 29 years old in good health. CDR3 sequence (DNA): TGCGCCAGCAGCCCCAGTCAAGCGGGAGGGGGGATCTACAATGAGCAGTTCTTC. Residues: CASSPSQAGGGIYNEQFF.